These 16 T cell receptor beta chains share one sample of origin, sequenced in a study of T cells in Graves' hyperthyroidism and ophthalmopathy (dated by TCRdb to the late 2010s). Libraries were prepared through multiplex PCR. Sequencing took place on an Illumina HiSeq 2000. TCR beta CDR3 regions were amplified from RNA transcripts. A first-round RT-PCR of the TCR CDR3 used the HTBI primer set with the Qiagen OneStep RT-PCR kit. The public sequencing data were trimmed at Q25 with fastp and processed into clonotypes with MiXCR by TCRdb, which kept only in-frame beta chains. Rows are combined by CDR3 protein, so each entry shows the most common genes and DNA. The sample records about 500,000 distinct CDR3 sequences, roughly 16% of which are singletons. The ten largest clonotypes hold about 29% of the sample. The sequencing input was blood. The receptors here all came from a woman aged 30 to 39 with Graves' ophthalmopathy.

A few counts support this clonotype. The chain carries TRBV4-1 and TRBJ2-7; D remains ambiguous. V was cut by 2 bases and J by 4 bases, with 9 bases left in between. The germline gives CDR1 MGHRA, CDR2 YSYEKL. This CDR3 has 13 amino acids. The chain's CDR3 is CASSQTPAYEQYF. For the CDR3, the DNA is TGCGCCAGCAGCCAAACCCCCGCTTACGAGCAGTACTTC.

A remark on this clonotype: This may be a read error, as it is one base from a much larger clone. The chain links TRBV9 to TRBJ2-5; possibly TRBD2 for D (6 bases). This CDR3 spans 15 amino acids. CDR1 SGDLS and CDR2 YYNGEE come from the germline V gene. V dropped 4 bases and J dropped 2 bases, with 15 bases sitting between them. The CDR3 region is CASSSGGRLQETQYF. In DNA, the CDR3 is TGTGCCAGCAGCTCCGGGGGTAGGTTACAAGAGACCCAGTACTTC.

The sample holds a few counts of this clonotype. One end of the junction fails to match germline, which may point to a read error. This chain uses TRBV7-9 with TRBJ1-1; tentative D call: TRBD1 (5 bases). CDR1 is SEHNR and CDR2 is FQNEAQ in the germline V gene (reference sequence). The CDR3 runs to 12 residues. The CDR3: CASVQDYTEASF. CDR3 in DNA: TGTGCCAGTGTACAGGACTACACTGAAGCTTCCTTT.

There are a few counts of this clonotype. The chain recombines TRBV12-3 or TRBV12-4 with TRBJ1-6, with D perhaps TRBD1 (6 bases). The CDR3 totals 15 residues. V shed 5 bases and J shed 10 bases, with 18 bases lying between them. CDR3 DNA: TGTGCCAGCAGTCCTAGTAGGGGGGGCGAATCACCCCTCCACTTT. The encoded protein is CASSPSRGGESPLHF.

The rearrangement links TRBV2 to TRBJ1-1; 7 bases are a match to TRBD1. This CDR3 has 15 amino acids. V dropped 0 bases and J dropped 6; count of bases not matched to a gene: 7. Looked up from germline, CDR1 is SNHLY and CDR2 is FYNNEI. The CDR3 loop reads CASSEALSRGSEAFF. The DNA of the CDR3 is TGTGCCAGCAGTGAAGCGCTCTCCAGGGGGTCTGAAGCTTTCTTT.

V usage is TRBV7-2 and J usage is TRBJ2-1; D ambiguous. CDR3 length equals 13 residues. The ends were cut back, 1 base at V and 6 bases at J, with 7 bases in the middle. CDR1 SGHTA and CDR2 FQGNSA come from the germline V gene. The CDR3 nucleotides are TGTGCCAGCAGCTTAGTCCCCCCCAATGAGCAGTTCTTC. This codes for CASSLVPPNEQFF.

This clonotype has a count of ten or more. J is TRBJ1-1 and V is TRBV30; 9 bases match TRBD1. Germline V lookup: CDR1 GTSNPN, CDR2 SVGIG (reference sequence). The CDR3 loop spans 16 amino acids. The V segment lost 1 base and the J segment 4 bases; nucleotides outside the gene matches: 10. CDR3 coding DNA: TGTGCCTGGAGTGCTGGGACAGGGTCCCTGGGCACTGAAGCTTTCTTT. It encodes CAWSAGTGSLGTEAFF.

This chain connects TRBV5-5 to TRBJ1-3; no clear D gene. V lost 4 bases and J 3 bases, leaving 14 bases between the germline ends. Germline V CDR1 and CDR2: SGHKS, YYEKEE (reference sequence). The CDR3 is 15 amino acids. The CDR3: CASSGGPLGGNTIYF. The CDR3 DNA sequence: TGTGCCAGCAGCGGAGGCCCGCTTGGTGGAAACACCATATATTTT.

The DNA for the CDR3 is TGTGCCAGCATTCACTCCGGGGCGAACACTGAAGCTTTCTTT. Translating gives CASIHSGANTEAFF. The V and J genes are TRBV6-1 and TRBJ1-1, with D possibly TRBD1 on 5 matching bases. Germline assignment: CDR1 MNHNS and CDR2 SASEGT. V gave up 7 bases and J gave up 1 base, with 13 bases separating them. The CDR3 has 14 residues.

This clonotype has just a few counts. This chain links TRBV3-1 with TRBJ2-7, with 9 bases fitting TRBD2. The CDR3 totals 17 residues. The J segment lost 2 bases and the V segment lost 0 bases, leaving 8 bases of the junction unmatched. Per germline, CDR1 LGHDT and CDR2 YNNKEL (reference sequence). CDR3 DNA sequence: TGTGCCAGCAGCCAAGAATTAGGTAGGACTAGCGCCTACGAGCAGTACTTC. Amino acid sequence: CASSQELGRTSAYEQYF.

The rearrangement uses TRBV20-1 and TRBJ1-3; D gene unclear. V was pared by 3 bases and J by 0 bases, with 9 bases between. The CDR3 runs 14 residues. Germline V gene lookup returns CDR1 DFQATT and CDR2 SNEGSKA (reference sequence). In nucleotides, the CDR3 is TGCAGTGCTAGTGGGCTGATCTCTGGAAACACCATATATTTT. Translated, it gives CSASGLISGNTIYF.

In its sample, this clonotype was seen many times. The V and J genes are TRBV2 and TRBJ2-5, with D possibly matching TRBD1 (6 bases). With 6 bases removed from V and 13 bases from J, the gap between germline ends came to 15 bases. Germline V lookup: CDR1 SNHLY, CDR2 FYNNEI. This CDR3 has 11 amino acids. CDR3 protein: CASRVRDIGYF. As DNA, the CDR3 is TGTGCCAGCAGAGTCCGGGACATCGGGTACTTC. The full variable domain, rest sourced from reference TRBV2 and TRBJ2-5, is EPEVTQTPSHQVTQMGQEVILRCVPISNHLYFYWYRQILGQKVEFLVSFYNNEISEKSEIFDDQFSVERPDGSNFTLKIRSTKLEDSAMYFCASRVRDIGYFGPGTRLLVL.

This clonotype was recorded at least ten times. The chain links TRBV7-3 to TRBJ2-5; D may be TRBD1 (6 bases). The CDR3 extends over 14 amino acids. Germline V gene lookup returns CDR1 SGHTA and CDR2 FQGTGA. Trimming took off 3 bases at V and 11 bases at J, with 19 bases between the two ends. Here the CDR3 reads CASSLGASGDIQYF. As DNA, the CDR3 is TGTGCCAGCAGCTTGGGGGCGAGCGGTGATATACAGTACTTC.

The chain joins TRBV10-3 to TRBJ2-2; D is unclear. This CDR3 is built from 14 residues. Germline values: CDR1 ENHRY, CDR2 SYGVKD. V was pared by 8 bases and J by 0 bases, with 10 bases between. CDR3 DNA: TGTGCCATCCGCGGTAGCCCGAACACCGGGGAGCTGTTTTTT. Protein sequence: CAIRGSPNTGELFF.

CDR3 amino acids: CASSRTGDDYGYTF. CDR3 in DNA: TGCGCCAGCAGCCGGACAGGGGACGACTATGGCTACACCTTC. The gene calls are TRBV5-1 and TRBJ1-2, with 9 bases fitting TRBD1. The J segment lost 3 bases and the V segment lost 4 bases, leaving 4 bases of the junction unmatched. The CDR3 is made up of 14 amino acids. Germline V gives CDR1 SGHRS, CDR2 YFSETQ.

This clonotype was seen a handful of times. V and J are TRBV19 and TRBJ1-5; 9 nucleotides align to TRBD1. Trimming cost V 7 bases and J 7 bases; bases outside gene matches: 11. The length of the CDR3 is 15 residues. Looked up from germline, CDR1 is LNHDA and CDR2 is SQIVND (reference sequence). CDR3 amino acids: CASTQTGGSYQPQHF. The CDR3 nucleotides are TGTGCCAGTACCCAGACAGGGGGTAGTTACCAGCCCCAGCATTTT.